Below, 26 T cell receptor beta chains from the same sample are listed, as sequenced in a study of blood T cell repertoires in COVID-19. Libraries were prepared by immunoSEQ multiplex PCR; TCRdb keeps only in-frame clonotypes and omits some of them. The repertoire has fewer than 120,000 clones, just over 75% of them found once; the top ten carry approximately 3.9%. The sequenced sample consisted of peripheral blood. The receptors here all came from a woman of 80 years or more with acute or convalescent COVID-19.

This sequence joins TRBV5-4 and TRBJ2-4; tentatively, D is TRBD1 (6 bases). V lost 4 bases to trimming and J lost 8 bases, with 16 bases between them. Germline values: CDR1 SGHNT, CDR2 YYREEE (reference sequence). The CDR3 extends over 14 amino acids. The CDR3 DNA is TGTGCCAGCAGCCTAAGGACCGAGGGGGACATTCAGTACTTC. It translates to CASSLRTEGDIQYF.

V usage is TRBV3-1 (or the pseudogene TRBV3-2) and J usage is TRBJ1-3; D gene ambiguous. CDR1 is LGHDT, CDR2 YNNKEL, per germline (reference sequence). The CDR3 is 14 residues long. Trimming cost V 2 bases and J 0 bases, with 5 bases left between them. The CDR3 sequence: CASSQPSSGNTIYF. Written as DNA, the CDR3 is TGTGCCAGCAGCCAACCCAGCTCTGGAAACACCATATATTTT.

The V gene is TRBV3-1 (or the pseudogene TRBV3-2), the J gene TRBJ2-4, with TRBD1 matching 7 bases. Germline loops: CDR1 LGHDT, CDR2 YNNKEL (reference sequence). J lost 8 bases, V lost 2 bases, and 9 bases had no gene match. The CDR3 runs to 15 residues. The CDR3 is CASSQYGQGTDIQYF. The CDR3 DNA sequence: TGTGCCAGCAGCCAATATGGGCAGGGGACAGACATTCAGTACTTC.

This clone showed up just a few times. V usage is TRBV5-4 and J usage is TRBJ2-1; 9 bases match TRBD1. The germline CDR1 and CDR2 sequences are SGHNT and YYREEE (reference sequence). This CDR3 has 15 residues. After removal of 4 bases from V and 7 bases from J, the junction contained 9 bases not matched to a gene. For the CDR3, the DNA is TGTGCCAGCAGCACTCGGGACAGGGCGAAGAATGAGCAGTTCTTC. It codes for CASSTRDRAKNEQFF.

This chain joins TRBV5-1 and TRBJ1-2; the D gene is possibly TRBD1 (6 bases). V was shortened by 0 bases and J by 4 bases, with 10 bases between the two germline ends. The length of the CDR3 is 14 residues. CDR1 and CDR2 (germline): SGHRS, YFSETQ. The CDR3 sequence is CASSLESRGYGYTF. The CDR3 DNA sequence: TGCGCCAGCAGCTTGGAGTCCAGGGGCTATGGCTACACCTTC.

The chain links TRBV19 to TRBJ1-2; tentative D call: TRBD1 (5 bases). Trimming left V 7 bases short and J 0 bases short, with 15 bases between. CDR1 is LNHDA, CDR2 SQIVND, per germline (reference sequence). The CDR3 runs to 15 residues. The CDR3 coding sequence is TGTGCCAGTACTACCCGACAGATAACTAACTATGGCTACACCTTC. Its translation: CASTTRQITNYGYTF.

The J gene is TRBJ2-5, the V gene TRBV5-1, with D maybe TRBD1 (6 bases). V dropped 0 bases and J dropped 2 bases, with 11 bases sitting between them. Germline loops: CDR1 SGHRS, CDR2 YFSETQ. The CDR3 has 15 residues. Here the CDR3 DNA reads TGCGCCAGCAGCTTGGCGGGACATGGGCAAGAGACCCAGTACTTC. Protein: CASSLAGHGQETQYF.

The chain employs TRBV5-1 and TRBJ1-5; a possible D gene is TRBD1 (6 bases). The CDR3 is made up of 20 amino acids. V lost 0 bases to trimming and J lost 1 base, with 23 bases between them. Germline-derived CDR1 and CDR2 are SGHRS and YFSETQ. DNA of the CDR3: TGCGCCAGCAGCTTGGCCGGGAAGGGGGTTGGGGATTACAGCAATCAGCCCCAGCATTTT. It is translated as CASSLAGKGVGDYSNQPQHF.

The gene calls are TRBV6-6 and TRBJ1-2; 8 nucleotides agree with TRBD1. The CDR3 runs to 14 residues. J lost 7 bases, V lost 2 bases, and 6 bases had no gene match. CDR1 is MNHNY, CDR2 SVGAGI, per germline (reference sequence). CDR3 residues: CASSYQDRESGYTF. CDR3 DNA sequence: TGTGCCAGCAGTTACCAGGACAGGGAAAGTGGCTACACCTTC.

The chain has TRBV3-1 (or the pseudogene TRBV3-2) and TRBJ1-4, with D hard to call. The CDR3 totals 13 residues. Germline lookup yields CDR1 LGHDT and CDR2 YNNKEL (reference sequence). The V and J ends lost 2 bases and 8 bases respectively, with 9 bases between them. The CDR3 nucleotides are TGTGCCAGCAGCCAATACCGGGGAGAAAAACTGTTTTTT. This translates into CASSQYRGEKLFF.

DNA of the CDR3: TGTGCCAGCTCTGGGCAGCCGGGGGAAAAACTGTTTTTT. Its translation: CASSGQPGEKLFF. V and J are TRBV2 and TRBJ1-4; D remains ambiguous. The CDR3 covers 13 residues. Germline-derived CDR1 and CDR2 are SNHLY and FYNNEI. V shed 8 bases and J shed 8 bases, with 15 bases lying between them.

CDR3 nucleotides: TGTGCCAGCTCAGGACAGGGGGTGGACACTGAAGCTTTCTTT. As protein: CASSGQGVDTEAFF. This chain joins TRBV18 and TRBJ1-1, with TRBD1 matching over 10 bases. J was trimmed by 3 bases and V by 5 bases; bases with no gene match: 3. The CDR3 covers 14 residues. Germline CDR1 reads KGHSH; CDR2 reads LQKENI.

This clone has only a few counts. The chain couples TRBV5-4 to TRBJ2-7; 8 bases line up with TRBD1. Per the germline V gene, CDR1 is SGHNT and CDR2 is YYREEE (reference sequence). CDR3 size: 12 residues. Germline trimming cut 4 bases from V and 5 bases from J; bases unmatched to any gene: 2. DNA of the CDR3: TGTGCCAGCAGCCCGACAGGGGACGAGCAGTACTTC. Its protein is CASSPTGDEQYF. Full variable domain (missing parts from reference TRBV5-4 and TRBJ2-7): ETGVTQSPTHLIKTRGQQVTLRCSSQSGHNTVSWYQQALGQGPQFIFQYYREEENGRGNFPPRFSGLQFPNYSSELNVNALELDDSALYLCASSPTGDEQYFGPGTRLTVT.

The CDR3 reads CASSAYRGGGELFF. Here the CDR3 DNA reads TGCGCCAGCAGTGCTTATAGGGGTGGCGGGGAGCTGTTTTTT. The J gene is TRBJ2-2, the V gene TRBV10-1; tentatively, D is TRBD1 (5 bases). CDR1 and CDR2 (germline): WNHNN, SYGVQD (reference sequence). Trimming left V 4 bases short and J 7 bases short, with 13 bases between. This CDR3 spans 14 amino acids.

V and J are TRBV30 and TRBJ1-2; TRBD1 aligns across 8 bases. This CDR3 comprises 15 residues. J was trimmed by 2 bases and V by 4 bases; bases with no gene match: 9. Germline V gene lookup returns CDR1 GTSNPN and CDR2 SVGIG (reference sequence). As DNA, the CDR3 is TGTGCCTGGATTAGACGGACAGGGTTCAACTATGGCTACACCTTC. It translates to CAWIRRTGFNYGYTF.

This chain connects TRBV11-2 to TRBJ2-3; tentatively, D is TRBD2 (6 bases). CDR3 size: 15 residues. Trimming took 6 bases from V and 4 from J, leaving 17 bases between them. Looked up from germline, CDR1 is SGHAT and CDR2 is FQNNGV. The CDR3 DNA is TGTGCCAGCAGACCAGGAGGGAGCGGACCAGATACGCAGTATTTT. As protein: CASRPGGSGPDTQYF.

This chain connects TRBV3-1 (or the pseudogene TRBV3-2) to TRBJ1-5, with 8 bases that match TRBD1. The V gene end was trimmed by 2 bases and the J gene end by 3 bases; junction bases not matched to a gene: 6. The germline CDR1 and CDR2 sequences are LGHDT and YNNKEL (reference sequence). The CDR3 has 16 residues. CDR3 in amino acids: CASSQSGQGLNQPQHF. Here the CDR3 DNA reads TGTGCCAGCAGCCAATCTGGACAGGGCCTCAATCAGCCCCAGCATTTT.

The genes are TRBV5-1 and TRBJ1-1; 7 nucleotides align to TRBD1. Germline CDR1 reads SGHRS; CDR2 reads YFSETQ. V gave up 4 bases and J gave up 4 bases; unmatched junction bases: 16. The CDR3 spans 17 residues. Here the CDR3 DNA reads TGCGCCAGCAGCCTAGGACAGGCCCCGGTGTACGGCACTGAAGCTTTCTTT. Protein product: CASSLGQAPVYGTEAFF.

This clone was recorded a few times. In DNA, the CDR3 is TGTGCCATCAGGGACGGACAGGAGAGTTCACCCCTCCACTTT. It codes for CAIRDGQESSPLHF. The rearrangement links TRBV10-3 to TRBJ1-6; 7 bases align to TRBD1. The CDR3 extends over 14 amino acids. V shed 6 bases and J 9 bases; nucleotides not matched to a gene: 8. Germline values: CDR1 ENHRY, CDR2 SYGVKD.

The CDR3 region has the DNA TGTGCCATCAGTGACCAGGGTACGGCCTACGAGCAGTACTTC. Protein: CAISDQGTAYEQYF. V usage is TRBV10-3 and J usage is TRBJ2-7; D might be TRBD1 (5 bases). CDR1 and CDR2 (germline): ENHRY, SYGVKD. The germline V and J ends were trimmed by 3 bases and 2 bases, with 11 bases remaining between them. The CDR3 spans 14 residues.

The rearrangement links TRBV19 to TRBJ2-1, with a weak D call TRBD1 (5 bases). The germline V gene has CDR1 LNHDA and CDR2 SQIVND (reference sequence). The CDR3 totals 16 residues. The V end was cut by 8 bases, the J end by 4 bases, with 21 bases between. CDR3 DNA sequence: TGTGCCAGTCCACTGGGGCCAACCTTTTTGTACAATGAGCAGTTCTTC. Protein product: CASPLGPTFLYNEQFF.

The chain employs TRBV29-1 and TRBJ2-3; D gene ambiguous. Germline CDR1 is SQVTM and CDR2 is ANQGSEA. This CDR3 region has 13 residues. Trimming stripped 0 bases from V and 0 bases from J, with 4 bases between. CDR3 sequence: CSVEDGSTDTQYF. DNA of the CDR3: TGCAGCGTTGAAGATGGCAGCACAGATACGCAGTATTTT.

The chain joins TRBV14 to TRBJ1-2; 7 nucleotides line up with TRBD1. The CDR3 covers 13 residues. V lost 4 bases and J lost 7; bases outside the gene matches: 6. From germline, CDR1 is SGHDN and CDR2 FVKESK. CDR3 residues: CASSRIQGIGYTF. CDR3 nucleotide sequence: TGTGCCAGCAGCCGGATACAGGGGATTGGCTACACCTTC.

This clone was seen more than once but under ten times. The CDR3 coding sequence is TGTGCCAGCAGCTTAGGAGTCGGGTACTCCTACAATGAGCAGTTCTTC. Translated: CASSLGVGYSYNEQFF. The gene calls are TRBV7-8 and TRBJ2-1, with unresolved D. The CDR3 runs to 16 residues. Trimming pared 1 base from V and 0 bases from J, leaving 10 bases between. Per germline, CDR1 SGHVS and CDR2 FQNEAQ.

The CDR3 DNA sequence: TGTGCCAGCAGTTACCGCCAGGGCAGGGAGACCCAGTACTTC. Its translation: CASSYRQGRETQYF. This rearrangement joins TRBV6-6 to TRBJ2-5; D might be TRBD1 (5 bases). The CDR3 is made up of 14 amino acids. Germline assignment: CDR1 MNHNY and CDR2 SVGAGI (reference sequence). Trimming shortened V by 2 bases and J by 5 bases, and 12 bases separated the two germline ends.

CDR3 sequence (DNA): TGTGCCAGCAGTTTACCCCGACAGGGGTCCTACGAGCAGTACTTC. Protein product: CASSLPRQGSYEQYF. The chain joins TRBV28 to TRBJ2-7; TRBD1 matches at 8 bases. The germline CDR1 and CDR2 sequences are MDHEN and SYDVKM. The V gene end was trimmed by 2 bases and the J gene end by 1 base; junction bases not matched to a gene: 4. The CDR3 spans 15 residues.